The 9 T cell receptor beta chains in this list originate from one sample, sequenced in a study of blood T cell repertoires in COVID-19. Clones were read by immunoSEQ multiplex PCR, and TCRdb kept only the in-frame ones, dropping some. The repertoire consists of some 58,000 clones, with roughly 83% occurring once and the leading ten covering roughly 10%. Sequenced: peripheral blood. The receptor source for this set is a man in his fifties with COVID-19, enrolled during active disease.

In nucleotides, the CDR3 is TGTGCCAGCAGTGATGGGTTGACAGGGGGCAGGGCACCCCTCCACTTT. This codes for CASSDGLTGGRAPLHF. J is TRBJ1-6 and V is TRBV6-1; 10 positions agree with TRBD1. Germline lookup yields CDR1 MNHNS and CDR2 SASEGT. The V and J ends lost 3 bases and 11 bases, in that order; junction bases with no gene match: 10. The CDR3 runs 16 residues.

The table lists this clone with many counts. The rearrangement joins TRBV19 to TRBJ1-3; D gene ambiguous. V gave up 3 bases and J gave up 4 bases, with 7 bases separating them. This CDR3 region has 13 residues. Germline loops: CDR1 LNHDA, CDR2 SQIVND (reference sequence). The CDR3 protein is CASSILRGNTIYF. The CDR3 nucleotides are TGTGCCAGTAGTATCCTGAGGGGAAACACCATATATTTT.

This clone was seen just once. The chain combines TRBV5-4 with TRBJ2-5; TRBD1 might be the D (6 bases). The germline CDR1 and CDR2 sequences are SGHNT and YYREEE (reference sequence). V was clipped by 3 bases and J by 1 base, with 10 bases between them. The CDR3 contains 14 residues. The CDR3 DNA is TGTGCCAGCAGCTCCGGACAGAGCCAAGAGACCCAGTACTTC. It translates to CASSSGQSQETQYF.

The V gene is TRBV2, the J gene TRBJ1-5; no reliable D call. CDR1 and CDR2 (germline): SNHLY, FYNNEI. The V end was cut by 1 base, the J end by 7 bases, with 17 bases between. This CDR3 contains 16 residues. The CDR3: CASSEETGIDEQPQHF. CDR3 nucleotides: TGTGCCAGCAGTGAAGAAACGGGGATTGATGAGCAGCCCCAGCATTTT.

This chain joins TRBV3-1 (or the pseudogene TRBV3-2) and TRBJ2-1; 12 bases line up with TRBD2. The CDR3 totals 17 residues. Trimming at V came to 4 bases and at J to 7 bases, leaving 11 bases not matched to a gene. Germline CDR1 reads LGHDT; CDR2 reads YNNKEL (reference sequence). In DNA form, the CDR3 reads TGTGCCAGCAGCCCCCGACTAGCGGGGGATATTCGGAATGAGCAGTTCTTC. This sequence encodes CASSPRLAGDIRNEQFF.

This chain joins TRBV5-1 and TRBJ2-7; 14 bases line up with TRBD2. V lost 0 bases to trimming and J lost 5 bases; unmatched junction nucleotides: 4. CDR3 size: 16 residues. From germline, CDR1 is SGHRS and CDR2 YFSETQ. This CDR3 reads CASSLGGTSGSHEQYF. The CDR3 DNA sequence: TGCGCCAGCAGCTTGGGGGGGACTAGCGGGAGTCACGAGCAGTACTTC.

This clone was seen only a few times. CDR3 in DNA: TGCAGTGCTAGTGGGGGGGAAAACTCCTACGAGCAGTACTTC. Encoded protein: CSASGGENSYEQYF. The rearrangement joins TRBV20-1 to TRBJ2-7, with 7 bases fitting TRBD2. Germline values: CDR1 DFQATT, CDR2 SNEGSKA (reference sequence). CDR3 length: 14 residues. J lost 0 bases, V lost 3 bases, and 5 bases had no gene match.

The rearrangement uses TRBV28 and TRBJ1-5, with D maybe TRBD1 (6 bases). The length of the CDR3 is 17 residues. Trimming removed 4 bases at V and 3 bases at J, with 19 bases between. The V gene's germline CDR1 is MDHEN and CDR2 SYDVKM. The CDR3 nucleotides are TGTGCCAGCAGTTCGGGGGGGAGGGGGACCCTCAATCAGCCCCAGCATTTT. It encodes CASSSGGRGTLNQPQHF.

The CDR3 nucleotides are TGTGCCAGCAGTTTCTCTGACCAAGAGACCCAGTACTTC. It specifies CASSFSDQETQYF. V is TRBV12-3 or TRBV12-4 and J is TRBJ2-5; D is unclear. The CDR3 has 13 amino acids. The V and J ends lost 3 bases and 0 bases respectively, with 5 bases between them.